This passage covers 30 T cell receptor beta chains from one sample sequenced in a study of PD-1 blockade in classical Hodgkin lymphoma. TCRdb's table, derived via immunoSEQ multiplex PCR, lists solely in-frame clones and lacks some. The sample has under 60,000 clones; approximately 73% are singletons. All patients relapsed after autologous stem cell transplantation, and brentuximab vedotin exposure varied. This sample comprised peripheral blood mononuclear cells (PBMCs), obtained before the second cycle of nivolumab. Source of these receptors: a human donor with classical Hodgkin lymphoma.

CDR3 bases: TGTGCCAGCAGCGTTCCCGGCGGGAGGAGAGAAAGCAATGAGCAGTTCTTC. Its protein is CASSVPGGRRESNEQFF. The rearrangement joins TRBV9 to TRBJ2-1; 8 bases align to TRBD2. The CDR3 spans 17 residues. V trimming: 2 bases; J trimming: 6 bases; junction bases outside the gene matches: 13. The germline gives CDR1 SGDLS, CDR2 YYNGEE.

This clone was seen a handful of times. In DNA, the CDR3 is TGCGCCAGCAGCCAAGCTATGGGGAAGACCCAGTACTTC. This gives the protein CASSQAMGKTQYF. V is TRBV4-1 and J is TRBJ2-5; D not certain. CDR1 and CDR2 (germline): MGHRA, YSYEKL. V lost 1 base, J lost 6 bases, and 9 bases lay in between. CDR3 length equals 13 residues.

The gene calls are TRBV23-1 and TRBJ2-7; tentative D call: TRBD1 (6 bases). TRBV23-1 is known as an ORF, though its function is uncertain. CDR3 length: 17 residues. V lost 0 bases and J lost 0, with 15 bases in between. This chain's CDR3 is CASSQSLGHRHSYEQYF. The CDR3 region has the DNA TGCGCCAGCAGTCAATCGCTGGGACACAGACACTCCTACGAGCAGTACTTC.

CDR3 residues: CASSYVQDSYEQYF. CDR3 bases: TGTGCCAGCAGTTACGTCCAGGATTCCTACGAGCAGTACTTC. The gene calls are TRBV6-6 and TRBJ2-7, with D unclear. Trimming took 2 bases from V and 1 from J, leaving 9 bases between them. Germline lookup yields CDR1 MNHNY and CDR2 SVGAGI (reference sequence). This CDR3 contains 14 residues.

V is TRBV5-1 and J is TRBJ2-1; D might be TRBD1 (6 bases). This CDR3 comprises 14 residues. The V gene lost 6 bases and the J gene lost 1 base, with 11 bases spanning the gap. Per the germline V gene, CDR1 is SGHRS and CDR2 is YFSETQ. The CDR3 is CASTRQESYNEQFF. In DNA, the CDR3 is TGCGCCAGCACCCGACAGGAGTCCTACAATGAGCAGTTCTTC.

The V call is TRBV5-1, the J call TRBJ2-1, with TRBD1 matching over 11 bases. CDR1 and CDR2 from the germline V gene are SGHRS and YFSETQ. After removal of 4 bases from V and 0 bases from J, the junction contained 6 bases not matched to a gene. The CDR3 contains 17 residues. CDR3 nucleotide sequence: TGCGCCAGCAGCCTCAGGACAGGGGGCTCCTCCTACAATGAGCAGTTCTTC. This gives the protein CASSLRTGGSSYNEQFF.

This chain links TRBV27 with TRBJ2-3; the D gene is possibly TRBD1 (5 bases). Germline V gene data show CDR1 as MNHEY and CDR2 as SMNVEV (reference sequence). Trimming took off 3 bases at V and 0 bases at J, with 10 bases between the two ends. CDR3 length: 15 residues. This CDR3 reads CASSLWQGSTDTQYF. The DNA of the CDR3 is TGTGCCAGCAGTTTGTGGCAGGGAAGCACAGATACGCAGTATTTT.

The V call is TRBV5-1, the J call TRBJ2-5, with 7 positions matching TRBD1. This CDR3 is built from 15 residues. Unmatched junction bases numbered 10, after V lost 4 bases and J lost 4 bases. Germline CDR1 SGHRS, CDR2 YFSETQ. CDR3 coding DNA: TGCGCCAGCAGCCCCAGACAGGGCGTCGGAGAGACCCAGTACTTC. Protein sequence: CASSPRQGVGETQYF.

The gene calls are TRBV7-9 and TRBJ2-7; 9 bases are a match to TRBD1. This CDR3 spans 15 amino acids. The V segment lost 3 bases and the J segment 3 bases; nucleotides outside the gene matches: 6. Germline V gene data show CDR1 as SEHNR and CDR2 as FQNEAQ (reference sequence). CDR3 loop: CASSFSVGQGYEQYF. Here the CDR3 DNA reads TGTGCCAGCAGCTTTAGTGTGGGACAGGGCTACGAGCAGTACTTC.

A single count supports this clone. The chain couples TRBV7-6 to TRBJ2-3, with 9 bases identical to TRBD2. The J segment lost 3 bases and the V segment lost 1 base, leaving 5 bases of the junction unmatched. Germline lookup yields CDR1 SGHVS and CDR2 FNYEAQ. The CDR3 runs to 16 residues. Here the CDR3 DNA reads TGTGCCAGCAGCTTAGGGGCGGGAGGGGAGACAGATACGCAGTATTTT. It codes for CASSLGAGGETDTQYF.

V and J are TRBV6-6 and TRBJ1-1; the D gene is possibly TRBD1 (5 bases). Germline CDR1 MNHNY, CDR2 SVGAGI (reference sequence). Trimming removed 6 bases at V and 4 bases at J, with 12 bases between. This CDR3 region has 13 residues. The CDR3 coding sequence is TGTGCCAGCAGACTTCAGGGATTCACTGAAGCTTTCTTT. This codes for CASRLQGFTEAFF.

The J gene is TRBJ1-1, the V gene TRBV7-9; possible D gene TRBD1, 5 bases. CDR1 SEHNR and CDR2 FQNEAQ come from the germline V gene (reference sequence). The CDR3 has 16 residues. The V end was cut by 2 bases, the J end by 7 bases, with 20 bases between. The CDR3 loop is CASSLTPTQGGGEAFF. CDR3 sequence (DNA): TGTGCCAGCAGCTTAACCCCAACTCAGGGAGGCGGTGAAGCTTTCTTT.

This clone was found a few times. The genes are TRBV7-2 and TRBJ2-7; TRBD2 is a possible D gene (5 bases). Trimming took off 3 bases at V and 6 bases at J, with 12 bases between the two ends. Germline CDR1 is SGHTA and CDR2 is FQGNSA. This CDR3 contains 13 residues. DNA for the CDR3: TGTGCCAGCAGCTTGTTTGTAGGGAGCGAGCAGTACTTC. This gives the protein CASSLFVGSEQYF.

This clone was counted a few times. The V gene is TRBV11-2, the J gene TRBJ1-1; D is uncertain. Germline loops: CDR1 SGHAT, CDR2 FQNNGV. The CDR3 spans 16 residues. Trimming cost V 3 bases and J 3 bases, with 17 bases left between them. CDR3 in DNA: TGTGCCAGCAGCTTTAACGGTCTTGATTTGGACACTGAAGCTTTCTTT. This sequence encodes CASSFNGLDLDTEAFF.

This chain joins TRBV7-9 and TRBJ2-3; D is unresolved. V gave up 4 bases and J gave up 4 bases, with 9 bases separating them. Per germline, CDR1 SEHNR and CDR2 FQNEAQ (reference sequence). CDR3 length: 13 residues. The CDR3 DNA is TGTGCCAGCAGCTCCCAGGCCGCAGATACGCAGTATTTT. Protein sequence: CASSSQAADTQYF.

The rearrangement joins TRBV5-8 to TRBJ1-1, with 8 bases matching TRBD1. CDR1 and CDR2 (germline): SGHTS, YDEGEE. J was trimmed by 10 bases and V by 2 bases; bases with no gene match: 19. The CDR3 extends over 17 amino acids. The CDR3 DNA reads TGTGCCAGCAGCTTCCGCCTTACCCTGGGACAGGACTGGATAGCTTTCTTT. Protein sequence: CASSFRLTLGQDWIAFF.

The V call is TRBV6-6, the J call TRBJ1-1; D remains unclear. The CDR3 totals 14 residues. The V gene lost 7 bases and the J gene lost 6 bases, with 18 bases spanning the gap. CDR1 and CDR2 (germline): MNHNY, SVGAGI (reference sequence). This CDR3 reads CASTPAFINAEAFF. DNA of the CDR3: TGTGCCAGCACCCCCGCATTCATAAACGCTGAAGCTTTCTTT.

The genes are TRBV30 and TRBJ2-6; D is ambiguous. The CDR3 sequence is 12 residues long. V lost 4 bases and J lost 1, with 2 bases in between. The germline CDR1 and CDR2 sequences are GTSNPN and SVGIG (reference sequence). The CDR3 DNA sequence: TGTGCCTGGATATCTGGGGCCAACGTCCTGACTTTC. Residues: CAWISGANVLTF.

The chain couples TRBV7-9 to TRBJ2-2; 10 bases are a match to TRBD2. Losses at the gene ends were 6 bases for V and 7 bases for J; bases not matched to a gene: 8. The CDR3 is 15 residues long. The V gene's germline CDR1 is SEHNR and CDR2 FQNEAQ (reference sequence). The CDR3 coding sequence is TGTGCCAGCAGATCCTCTAGCGGGAGTGTCGGGGAGCTGTTTTTT. Translation: CASRSSSGSVGELFF.

This clone was counted only a few times. CDR3 amino acids: CAWTTGTGWLGYTF. The CDR3 coding sequence is TGTGCCTGGACGACCGGGACAGGGTGGTTGGGCTACACCTTC. V is TRBV30 and J is TRBJ1-2, with 9 nucleotides matching TRBD1. This CDR3 comprises 14 residues. The V gene end was trimmed by 4 bases and the J gene end by 8 bases; junction bases not matched to a gene: 11. The germline V gene encodes CDR1 GTSNPN and CDR2 SVGIG (reference sequence).

The chain uses TRBV4-3 and TRBJ2-2; 10 bases agree with TRBD2. The CDR3 contains 16 residues. Trimming took 3 bases from V and 6 from J; bases not matched to a gene: 7. Germline loops: CDR1 LGHNA, CDR2 YSLEER. The CDR3 is CASSQYLAGGSGELFF. CDR3 in DNA: TGCGCCAGCAGCCAGTACTTAGCGGGAGGATCCGGGGAGCTGTTTTTT.

V gene TRBV7-3 combines with J gene TRBJ2-1; 11 positions match TRBD1. Germline V gene sequence: CDR1 SGHTA, CDR2 FQGTGA. The CDR3 loop spans 15 amino acids. Trimming took 2 bases from V and 6 from J; bases not matched to a gene: 3. In DNA, the CDR3 is TGTGCCAGCAGCTTAGGAGGACAGGGGGCCAATGAGCAGTTCTTC. Encoded protein: CASSLGGQGANEQFF.

V usage is TRBV7-9 and J usage is TRBJ1-5, with no clear D. CDR3 length: 14 amino acids. In germline, CDR1 is SEHNR, CDR2 FQNEAQ (reference sequence). Trimming took 8 bases from V and 3 from J, leaving 14 bases between them. CDR3 region: CASGGGQDNQPQHF. CDR3 nucleotide sequence: TGTGCCAGCGGCGGCGGCCAGGACAATCAGCCCCAGCATTTT.

The V and J genes are TRBV9 and TRBJ2-5, with D possibly being TRBD1 (6 bases). Germline V lookup: CDR1 SGDLS, CDR2 YYNGEE. The germline V and J ends were trimmed by 0 bases and 4 bases, with 10 bases remaining between them. The CDR3 has 14 residues. In DNA, the CDR3 is TGTGCCAGCAGCGTAGAGGGGGTTGGAGAGACCCAGTACTTC. This gives the protein CASSVEGVGETQYF.

The V call is TRBV29-1, the J call TRBJ1-2, with a possible D match to TRBD1 (6 bases). Germline V gene data show CDR1 as SQVTM and CDR2 as ANQGSEA. The CDR3 sequence is 13 residues long. The ends were cut back, 0 bases at V and 8 bases at J, with 13 bases in the middle. CDR3 coding DNA: TGCAGCGTTGAAGAAGTGGACAGAGAAGGCTACACCTTC. It specifies CSVEEVDREGYTF.

The gene calls are TRBV6-4 and TRBJ2-5; D might be TRBD2 (5 bases). Deletions cut 2 bases from V and 5 bases from J, with 12 bases between. Germline assignment: CDR1 MRHNA and CDR2 SNTAGT. The CDR3 spans 14 residues. The CDR3 DNA reads TGTGCCAGCAGTGACCAGGAAAGAGGGGAGACCCAGTACTTC. This codes for CASSDQERGETQYF.

This clone was seen more than once but under ten times. This rearrangement joins TRBV28 to TRBJ1-5, with D unclear. CDR1 is MDHEN and CDR2 is SYDVKM in the germline V gene. Trimming pared 4 bases from V and 1 base from J, leaving 11 bases between. CDR3 length: 15 amino acids. The DNA of the CDR3 is TGTGCCAGCAGTTCTTGGGGAAGGAGCAATCAGCCCCAGCATTTT. Protein product: CASSSWGRSNQPQHF.

This chain joins TRBV5-1 and TRBJ2-3, with a tentative D call TRBD2 (6 bases). The germline gives CDR1 SGHRS, CDR2 YFSETQ. The CDR3 extends over 13 amino acids. V dropped 2 bases and J dropped 5 bases, with 9 bases sitting between them. The CDR3 region has the DNA TGCGCCAGCAGCTTAAGGGAGGTAGATACGCAGTATTTT. It codes for CASSLREVDTQYF.

The chain uses TRBV10-2 and TRBJ2-7; 10 bases fit TRBD2. The CDR3 has 13 residues. V lost 11 bases to trimming and J lost 2 bases; unmatched junction nucleotides: 6. Per germline, CDR1 WSHSY and CDR2 SAAADI. CDR3 DNA sequence: TGCGCCGCCCTAGCGGGAGTCACCTACGAGCAGTACTTC. This gives the protein CAALAGVTYEQYF.

The chain uses TRBV4-2 and TRBJ2-7; perhaps TRBD2 as D (5 bases). This CDR3 contains 16 residues. V dropped 0 bases and J dropped 2 bases, with 14 bases sitting between them. The germline gives CDR1 LGHNA, CDR2 YNFKEQ. The CDR3 nucleotides are TGTGCCAGCAGCCAAGATTGGGTAGCGCAAACCTACGAGCAGTACTTC. This gives the protein CASSQDWVAQTYEQYF.